What follows describes a single T cell receptor beta chain. The data stem from a study of patients and donors after allogeneic stem cell transplantation. One entry per CDR3 protein results from TCRdb running MiXCR on the RT-PCR reads. Of about 110,000 distinct CDR3 sequences listed, roughly 37% are singletons. The V gene's germline CDR1 is KGHSH and CDR2 LQKENI. The V and J ends lost 1 base and 4 bases respectively, with 7 bases between them. This CDR3 region has 13 residues. The sequence was collected from a human donor who was either an allogeneic HSCT recipient or a stem cell or donor lymphocyte infusion donor (not recorded which). It is not recorded whose cells these are; they may come from a transplant donor. This chain connects TRBV18 to TRBJ1-2; D is perhaps TRBD1 (5 bases). Sample: blood, either unsorted or a sorted T cell fraction (not recorded which). For the CDR3, the DNA is TGTGCCAGCTCACCACTCGACAGCTATGGCTACACCTTC. Its translation: CASSPLDSYGYTF.